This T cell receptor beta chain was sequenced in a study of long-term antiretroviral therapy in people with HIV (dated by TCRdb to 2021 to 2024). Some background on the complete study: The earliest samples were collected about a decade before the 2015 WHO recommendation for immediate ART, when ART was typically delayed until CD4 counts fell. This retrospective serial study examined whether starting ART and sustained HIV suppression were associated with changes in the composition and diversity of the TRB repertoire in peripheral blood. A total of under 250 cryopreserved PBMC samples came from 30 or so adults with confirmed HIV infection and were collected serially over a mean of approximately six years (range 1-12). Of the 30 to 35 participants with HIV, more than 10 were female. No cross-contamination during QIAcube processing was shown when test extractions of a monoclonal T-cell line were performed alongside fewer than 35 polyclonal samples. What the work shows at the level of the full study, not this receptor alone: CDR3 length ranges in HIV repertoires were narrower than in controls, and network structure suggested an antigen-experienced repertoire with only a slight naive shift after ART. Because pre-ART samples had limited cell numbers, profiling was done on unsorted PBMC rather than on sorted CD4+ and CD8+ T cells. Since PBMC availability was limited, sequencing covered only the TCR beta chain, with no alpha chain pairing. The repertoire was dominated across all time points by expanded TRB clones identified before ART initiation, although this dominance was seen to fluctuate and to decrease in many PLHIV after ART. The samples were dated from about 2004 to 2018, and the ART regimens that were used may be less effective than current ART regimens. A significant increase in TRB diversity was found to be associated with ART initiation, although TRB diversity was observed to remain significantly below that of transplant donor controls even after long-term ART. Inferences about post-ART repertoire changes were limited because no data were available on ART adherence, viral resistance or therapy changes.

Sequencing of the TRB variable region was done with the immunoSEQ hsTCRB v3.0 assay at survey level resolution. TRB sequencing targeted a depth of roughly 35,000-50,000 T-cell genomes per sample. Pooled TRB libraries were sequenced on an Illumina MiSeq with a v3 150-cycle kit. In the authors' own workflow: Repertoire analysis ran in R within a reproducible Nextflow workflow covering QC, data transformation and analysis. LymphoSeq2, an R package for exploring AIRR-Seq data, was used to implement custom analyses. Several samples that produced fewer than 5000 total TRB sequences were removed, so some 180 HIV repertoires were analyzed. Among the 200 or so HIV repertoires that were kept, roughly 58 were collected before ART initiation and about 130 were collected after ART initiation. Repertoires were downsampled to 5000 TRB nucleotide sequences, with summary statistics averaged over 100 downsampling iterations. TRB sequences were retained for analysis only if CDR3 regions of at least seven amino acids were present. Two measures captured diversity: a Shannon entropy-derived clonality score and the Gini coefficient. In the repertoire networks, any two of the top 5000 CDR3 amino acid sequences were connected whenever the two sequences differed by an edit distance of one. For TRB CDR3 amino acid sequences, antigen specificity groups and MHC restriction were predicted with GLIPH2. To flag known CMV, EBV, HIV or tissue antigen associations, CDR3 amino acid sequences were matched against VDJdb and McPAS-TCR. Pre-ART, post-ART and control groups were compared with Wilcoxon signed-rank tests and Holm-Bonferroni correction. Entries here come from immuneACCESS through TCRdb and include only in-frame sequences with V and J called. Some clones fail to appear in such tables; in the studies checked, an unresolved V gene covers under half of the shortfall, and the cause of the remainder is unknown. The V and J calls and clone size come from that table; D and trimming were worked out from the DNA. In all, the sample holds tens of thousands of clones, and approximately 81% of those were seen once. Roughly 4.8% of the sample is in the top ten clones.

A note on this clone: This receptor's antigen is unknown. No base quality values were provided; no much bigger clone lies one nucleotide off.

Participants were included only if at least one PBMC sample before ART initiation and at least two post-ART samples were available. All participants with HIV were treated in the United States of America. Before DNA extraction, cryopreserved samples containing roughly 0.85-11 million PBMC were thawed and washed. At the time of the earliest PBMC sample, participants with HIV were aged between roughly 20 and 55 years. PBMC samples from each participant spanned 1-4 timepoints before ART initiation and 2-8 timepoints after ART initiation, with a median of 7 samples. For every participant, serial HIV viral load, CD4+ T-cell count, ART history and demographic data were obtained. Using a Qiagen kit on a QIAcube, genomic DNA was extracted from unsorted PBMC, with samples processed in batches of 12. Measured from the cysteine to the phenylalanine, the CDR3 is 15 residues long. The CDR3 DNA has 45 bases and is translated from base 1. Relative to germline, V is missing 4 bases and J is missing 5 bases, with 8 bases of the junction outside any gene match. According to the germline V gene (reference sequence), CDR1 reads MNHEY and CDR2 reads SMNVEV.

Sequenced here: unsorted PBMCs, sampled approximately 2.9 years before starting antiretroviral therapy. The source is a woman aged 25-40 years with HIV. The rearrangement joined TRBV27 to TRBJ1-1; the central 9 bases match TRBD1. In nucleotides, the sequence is TGTGCCAGCAGTTCCCACAGGGGGCTAGAAACTGAAGCTTTCTTT. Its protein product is CASSSHRGLETEAFF.